The 11 T cell receptor beta chains listed next were all sequenced from one sample in a study of cytomegalovirus exposure and HLA in healthy donors. The primer mix had 60 Vbeta and 13 Jbeta primers. TCRdb's table, derived via immunoSEQ multiplex PCR, lists solely in-frame clones and lacks some. This sample has about 63,000 clones, with about 72% found just once. Sequenced sample: PBMCs. These receptors were obtained from a man aged 50 to 59 in good health and CMV-seropositive.

Of note for this clone: An end of the junction differs from the germline gene, which may be a read error. The J gene is TRBJ2-7, the V gene TRBV5-1, with no clear D. The CDR3 has 14 amino acids. CDR1 is SGHRS, CDR2 YFSETQ, per germline. The CDR3: CASSLLTVSYEQYF. CDR3 nucleotides: TGCGCCAGTAGCTTATTAACAGTGTCCTACGAGCAGTACTTC.

A single count supports this clone. V usage is TRBV27 and J usage is TRBJ2-7; a possible D gene is TRBD1 (6 bases). With 3 bases removed from V and 9 bases from J, the gap between germline ends came to 15 bases. The CDR3 is made up of 13 amino acids. CDR1 and CDR2 from the germline V gene are MNHEY and SMNVEV (reference sequence). Written as DNA, the CDR3 is TGTGCCAGCAGTTTTCACGCAGGGGTAGGGCAGTACTTC. This encodes CASSFHAGVGQYF.

This clone was seen a handful of times. The chain carries TRBV30 and TRBJ1-3; no definite D call. The CDR3 covers 14 residues. Trimming removed 4 bases at V and 0 bases at J, with 10 bases between. Germline-derived CDR1 and CDR2 are GTSNPN and SVGIG (reference sequence). As DNA, the CDR3 is TGTGCCTGGAAGGGAGATCGCTCTGGAAACACCATATATTTT. Translating gives CAWKGDRSGNTIYF.

This chain connects TRBV27 to TRBJ2-7; D may be TRBD2 (5 bases). From germline, CDR1 is MNHEY and CDR2 SMNVEV (reference sequence). This CDR3 region has 14 residues. The V end was cut by 5 bases, the J end by 2 bases, with 13 bases between. The CDR3 nucleotides are TGTGCCAGCAGTCCCGCTAGCCTAACCTACGAGCAGTACTTC. Translated: CASSPASLTYEQYF.

The J gene is TRBJ2-3, the V gene TRBV7-6, with D maybe TRBD2 (7 bases). The CDR3 has 16 amino acids. V was cut by 1 base and J by 2 bases, with 13 bases left in between. The germline gives CDR1 SGHVS, CDR2 FNYEAQ. The CDR3 reads CASSLGGGGHTDTQYF. The CDR3 DNA is TGTGCCAGCAGCTTAGGAGGGGGGGGCCACACAGATACGCAGTATTTT. Together with reference TRBV7-6 and TRBJ2-3, the CDR3 gives the full variable domain: GAGVSQSPRYKVTKRGQDVALRCDPISGHVSLYWYRQALGQGPEFLTYFNYEAQQDKSGLPNDRFSAERPEGSISTLTIQRTEQRDSAMYRCASSLGGGGHTDTQYFGPGTRLTVL.

A word on this clone: One junction end disagrees with the germline gene, perhaps due to a read error. The chain employs TRBV5-1 and TRBJ1-5; D possibly corresponds to TRBD1 (5 bases). The CDR3 extends over 14 amino acids. Germline values: CDR1 SGHRS, CDR2 YFSETQ. The CDR3, as DNA: TGTGCCAGCAGCTTCCCAGGGATTGGTCAGCCCCAGCATTTT. Amino acid sequence: CASSFPGIGQPQHF. Complete variable domain (other parts from reference TRBV5-1 and TRBJ1-5): KAGVTQTPRYLIKTRGQQVTLSCSPISGHRSVSWYQQTPGQGLQFLFEYFSETQRNKGNFPGRFSGRQFSNSRSEMNVSTLELGDSALYLCASSFPGIGQPQHFGDGTRLSIL.

As DNA, the CDR3 is TGTGCCAGCAGGCCTCTAGTGGGGCGGGAACAGCCCCAGCATTTT. It specifies CASRPLVGREQPQHF. The chain joins TRBV27 to TRBJ1-5; D might be TRBD1 (5 bases). V lost 6 bases, J lost 7 bases, and 19 bases lay in between. The length of the CDR3 is 15 residues. Germline CDR1 reads MNHEY; CDR2 reads SMNVEV (reference sequence).

The chain has TRBV25-1 and TRBJ2-1, with D possibly being TRBD2 (6 bases). V lost 2 bases and J lost 5, with 19 bases in between. The CDR3 sequence is 17 residues long. Germline V lookup: CDR1 MGHDK, CDR2 SYGVNS. CDR3 sequence reads: CASSEPTAGRPDNEQFF. The DNA of the CDR3 is TGTGCCAGCAGTGAACCAACGGCAGGGAGGCCGGACAATGAGCAGTTCTTC.

This clone was observed a handful of times. The chain has TRBV5-6 and TRBJ2-1; 9 nucleotides match TRBD1. Germline V gene lookup returns CDR1 SGHDT and CDR2 YYEEEE. The V and J ends lost 4 bases and 5 bases, in that order; junction bases with no gene match: 4. The CDR3 sequence is 14 residues long. This chain's CDR3 is CASSLRDRDNEQFF. The CDR3 DNA follows: TGTGCCAGCAGCCTCCGGGACAGGGACAATGAGCAGTTCTTC.

Points on this clone: The junction does not match germline at one end; this may be a read error. The gene calls are TRBV6-5 and TRBJ1-5; no reliable D call. The CDR3 extends over 13 amino acids. From germline, CDR1 is MNHEY and CDR2 SVGAGI. The CDR3 sequence is CDSRREGNQPQHF. CDR3 in DNA: TGTGACAGCAGGCGAGAGGGCAATCAGCCCCAGCATTTT.

The chain carries TRBV19 and TRBJ1-4; D is undetermined. From germline, CDR1 is LNHDA and CDR2 SQIVND (reference sequence). V lost 2 bases and J lost 0, with 7 bases in between. This CDR3 has 15 amino acids. CDR3 residues: CASSITPATNEKLFF. In nucleotides, the CDR3 is TGTGCCAGTAGTATAACACCAGCAACTAATGAAAAACTGTTTTTT.